Listed below are T cell receptor beta chains from one sample, sequenced in a study of control samples from healthy donors and cancer patients. The data were produced by immunoSEQ multiplex PCR, yet TCRdb's version contains in-frame clones alone and is incomplete. Of approximately 150,000 clones listed, roughly nine tenths are singletons. Sample: blood. These TCRs come from a man younger than 45 in good health. Both conserved end residues are part of each CDR3. The order of the fields is V gene, clone size, J gene, D gene, CDR3 DNA, CDR3 protein. The D gene is left open where the match is weak. Clone size is given for some rows only: seen once, a few or many times, or a class if the clone is expanded.

>TRBV11-2|NA|TRBJ1-2|NA
TGTGCCAGCAGCTTAGATCAGGGCCCCTATGGCTACACCTTC
CASSLDQGPYGYTF
>TRBV13|NA|TRBJ2-4|TRBD1
TGTGCCAGCAGCGACGCCGGGACAGGGGGGATCGGGACCAAAAACATTCAGTACTTC
CASSDAGTGGIGTKNIQYF
>TRBV7-2|few|TRBJ2-5|NA
TGTGCCAGCAGCCACCCCGGGGAGACCCAGTACTTC
CASSHPGETQYF
>TRBV15|once|TRBJ1-5|NA
TGTGCCACCAGCCGATCCGGGGGGGGCAATCAGCCCCAGCATTTT
CATSRSGGGNQPQHF
>TRBV6-2/TRBV6-3|NA|TRBJ2-1|TRBD2
TGTGCCAGCAGCCCAGGGCTAGCGGGGGGGCGAGGGCAGCAGTTCTTC
CASSPGLAGGRGQQFF
>TRBV7-9|NA|TRBJ1-1|NA
TGTGCCAGCAGCGTAACAATGAACACTGAAGCTTTCTTT
CASSVTMNTEAFF
>TRBV19|NA|TRBJ2-1|NA
TGTGCCAGTAGGGCCGGGACATCCTACAATGAGCAGTTCTTC
CASRAGTSYNEQFF
>TRBV18|NA|TRBJ2-7|NA
TGTGCCAGCTGTGCGGGACAGAGTTTCTACGAGCAGTACTTC
CASCAGQSFYEQYF
>TRBV11-2|NA|TRBJ2-6|NA
TGTGCCAGCAGCAACGGAGGGCCCTCTGGGGCCAACGTCCTGACTTTC
CASSNGGPSGANVLTF
>TRBV30|once|TRBJ2-7|NA
TGTGCCTGGAGCGTAGGCAAAGTCGCTTCGGGATACGAGCAGTACTTC
CAWSVGKVASGYEQYF
>TRBV7-9|NA|TRBJ2-5|NA
TGTGCCAGCAGCTGGCCCTCGGCACCTCCCGAGACCCAGTACTTC
CASSWPSAPPETQYF
>TRBV29-1|NA|TRBJ2-1|TRBD1
TGCAGCGTTGCGAAAGGGGGCATCAATGAGCAGTTCTTC
CSVAKGGINEQFF
>TRBV18|NA|TRBJ1-1|NA
TGTGCCAGCTCACCCCAGGGACCGACTAACACTGAAGCTTTCTTT
CASSPQGPTNTEAFF
>TRBV7-2|NA|TRBJ2-5|NA
TGTGCCAGCAGCTTAGAGGCACTCCGGGGGGAGACCCAGTACTTC
CASSLEALRGETQYF
>TRBV10-3|NA|TRBJ2-7|TRBD1
TGTGCCATTAGGGACAGCTCCTACGAGCAGTACTTC
CAIRDSSYEQYF
>TRBV4-3|once|TRBJ2-3|NA
TGCGCCAGCAGCCCTCGACTCCTCGGAGATACGCAGTATTTT
CASSPRLLGDTQYF
>TRBV5-4|NA|TRBJ2-7|TRBD2
TGTGCCAGCAGCCTTAGCGGGGGCTACGAGCAGTACTTC
CASSLSGGYEQYF